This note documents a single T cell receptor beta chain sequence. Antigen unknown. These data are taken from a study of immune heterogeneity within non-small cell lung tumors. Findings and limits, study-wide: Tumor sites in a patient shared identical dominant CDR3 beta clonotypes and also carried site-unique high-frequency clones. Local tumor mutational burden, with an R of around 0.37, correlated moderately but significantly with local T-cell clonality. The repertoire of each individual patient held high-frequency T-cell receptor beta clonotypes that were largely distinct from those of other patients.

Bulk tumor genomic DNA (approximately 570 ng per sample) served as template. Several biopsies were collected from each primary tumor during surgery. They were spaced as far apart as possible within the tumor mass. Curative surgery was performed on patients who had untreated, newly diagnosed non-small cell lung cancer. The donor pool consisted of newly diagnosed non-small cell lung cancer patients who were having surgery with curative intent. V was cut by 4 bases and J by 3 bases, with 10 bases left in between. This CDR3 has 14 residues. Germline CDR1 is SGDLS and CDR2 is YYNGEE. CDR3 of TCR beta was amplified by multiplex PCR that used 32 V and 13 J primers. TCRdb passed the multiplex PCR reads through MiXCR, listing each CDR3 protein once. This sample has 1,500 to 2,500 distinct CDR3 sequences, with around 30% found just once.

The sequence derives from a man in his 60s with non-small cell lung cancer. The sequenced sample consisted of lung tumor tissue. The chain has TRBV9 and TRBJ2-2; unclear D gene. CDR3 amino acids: CASSPRQDTGELFF. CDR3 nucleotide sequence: TGTGCCAGCAGCCCCCGCCAGGACACCGGGGAGCTGTTTTTT.